The rows below give T cell receptor beta chains drawn from one sample of a study of cytomegalovirus exposure and HLA in healthy donors. Data came from immunoSEQ multiplex PCR; TCRdb stores just in-frame clones and leaves some out. This sample yields approximately 150,000 clones, of which 70% to 90% are seen a single time; roughly 9.4% belongs to the top ten. The specimen sequenced was PBMCs. The receptors were gathered from a man aged 18 to 35 in good health and CMV-seropositive. The CDR3 runs from the conserved cysteine through the conserved F or W. D genes are given only for firm matches. Clone size is not always given. Where it is, it says once, few, many or a class for expanded clones.

v_call	j_call	clone_size	d_call	cdr3_aa	cdr3_nt
TRBV10-2	TRBJ2-5	NA	TRBD2	CASSERLAGMTQYF	TGCGCCAGCAGTGAGAGACTAGCGGGAATGACCCAGTACTTC
TRBV28	TRBJ2-7	NA	NA	CASRAGLGSYEQYF	TGTGCCAGCAGAGCAGGGTTGGGCTCCTACGAGCAGTACTTC
TRBV14	TRBJ2-1	once	NA	CASSQWASASSYNEQFF	TGTGCCAGCAGCCAATGGGCTAGCGCGAGCTCCTACAATGAGCAGTTCTTC
TRBV5-5	TRBJ2-3	once	NA	CASSIRADTQYF	TGTGCCAGCAGCATACGAGCAGATACGCAGTATTTT
TRBV6-1	TRBJ1-3	NA	TRBD1	CASSENRGISGNTIYF	TGTGCCAGCAGTGAAAACAGGGGGATCTCTGGAAACACCATATATTTT
TRBV9	TRBJ2-1	NA	NA	CASSVVAAGSYNEQFF	TGTGCCAGCAGCGTAGTTGCAGCGGGCTCCTACAATGAGCAGTTCTTC
TRBV19	TRBJ2-7	once	NA	CASSMAGGYEQYF	TGTGCCAGTAGTATGGCAGGGGGGTACGAGCAGTACTTC
TRBV10-1	TRBJ2-7	NA	TRBD1	CASSESTGGVYEQYF	TGCGCCAGCAGTGAGTCCACAGGGGGCGTCTACGAGCAGTACTTC
TRBV2	TRBJ1-2	few	TRBD1	CAIGTGATSNTF	TGTGCCATAGGGACAGGAGCGACGAGTAACACCTTC
TRBV18	TRBJ2-3	NA	NA	CASSSWAPGADTQYF	TGTGCCAGCTCCTCCTGGGCCCCCGGGGCAGATACGCAGTATTTT
TRBV5-3	TRBJ2-1	NA	TRBD2	CASSQDLAGVGEQFF	TGTGCCAGCAGCCAAGATCTAGCGGGAGTGGGTGAGCAGTTCTTC
TRBV10-3	TRBJ1-1	NA	NA	CAIQQGLNTEAFF	TGTGCCATCCAACAGGGCTTGAACACTGAAGCTTTCTTT
TRBV5-1	TRBJ1-2	NA	TRBD1	CASSSSAEGARGYTF	TGCGCCAGCAGCTCTTCGGCAGAGGGGGCGCGGGGCTACACCTTC
TRBV7-9	TRBJ1-6	NA	TRBD1	CASSLQGDNSPLHF	TGTGCCAGCAGCTTGCAGGGGGATAATTCACCCCTCCACTTT
TRBV6-6	TRBJ1-1	NA	NA	CASSYSTGRLEAFF	TGTGCCAGCAGTTACTCGACCGGGAGACTTGAAGCTTTCTTT
TRBV4-1	TRBJ2-7	once	TRBD2	CASSRGGRLLAGDEQYF	TGCGCCAGCAGCCGGGGAGGGAGGCTTCTAGCGGGAGACGAGCAGTACTTC
TRBV4-1	TRBJ2-2	NA	NA	CASSQGLLQDTGELFF	TGCGCCAGCAGCCAAGGTCTTCTACAGGACACCGGGGAGCTGTTTTTT
TRBV29-1	TRBJ1-2	NA	NA	CSVHREQGAGYTF	TGCAGCGTCCACCGGGAACAGGGAGCTGGCTACACCTTC
TRBV4-2	TRBJ2-3	NA	TRBD2	CASSQTSGGAVWTDTQYF	TGTGCCAGCAGCCAAACCAGCGGGGGGGCCGTTTGGACAGATACGCAGTATTTT
TRBV29-1	TRBJ1-1	NA	TRBD1	CSGSGQMNTEAFF	TGCAGCGGTTCGGGACAGATGAACACTGAAGCTTTCTTT
TRBV2	TRBJ2-2	NA	NA	CASKAGSLRNTGELFF	TGTGCCAGCAAGGCGGGGAGCCTTAGGAACACCGGGGAGCTGTTTTTT
TRBV28	TRBJ2-7	NA	TRBD2	CASSIPGTITEQYF	TGTGCCAGCAGTATTCCCGGGACTATCACCGAGCAGTACTTC
TRBV2	TRBJ2-7	NA	NA	CASGGGTPTYEQYF	TGTGCCAGTGGGGGCGGAACGCCGACCTACGAGCAGTACTTC
TRBV9	TRBJ1-6	NA	NA	CASSVRQDNSPLHF	TGTGCCAGCAGCGTAAGACAGGACAATTCACCCCTCCACTTT
TRBV25-1	TRBJ1-1	NA	NA	CASRGTSPNIEAFF	TGTGCCAGCAGGGGGACATCCCCAAACATTGAAGCTTTCTTT
TRBV5-1	TRBJ1-1	NA	TRBD1	CASSLVGQGTEAFF	TGCGCCAGCAGCTTGGTGGGACAGGGCACTGAAGCTTTCTTT
TRBV30	TRBJ2-5	NA	NA	CAWSGGGGTQYF	TGTGCCTGGAGTGGAGGGGGGGGGACCCAGTACTTC
TRBV5-1	TRBJ2-7	NA	TRBD1	CASSLGSGQGNSYEQYF	TGCGCCAGCAGCTTGGGCTCCGGACAGGGGAACTCCTACGAGCAGTACTTC
TRBV18	TRBJ2-5	once	NA	CASSPRDTIQETQYF	TGTGCCAGCTCACCACGGGACACTATCCAAGAGACCCAGTACTTC
TRBV6-1	TRBJ1-4	NA	NA	CASKIDTGSEKLFF	TGTGCCAGCAAGATAGACACGGGGAGTGAAAAACTGTTTTTT
TRBV7-6	TRBJ2-3	once	NA	CASSRGPLDTQYF	TGTGCCAGCAGCCGTGGGCCTTTAGATACGCAGTATTTT
TRBV2	TRBJ2-5	NA	TRBD2	CASEWSGRETQYF	TGTGCCAGCGAGTGGAGCGGGAGGGAGACCCAGTACTTC